The clone carrying this T cell receptor beta chain was detected only a few times. J was trimmed by 3 bases and V by 1 base; bases with no gene match: 7. In germline, CDR1 is MNHEY, CDR2 SVGEGT. The CDR3 length is 18 residues. This sample is drawn from a study of identical twins. TCRdb re-called the 5' RACE reads through MiXCR, storing one row per CDR3 protein. The data contain 520,000 or so distinct CDR3 sequences, roughly 21% of them seen just once; the ten biggest clones take up under 0.95%. This same sample was also part of a study on T cells expressing NK-cell markers. That source reports: Beta-chain profiling covered CD3+CD56+NKG2C+, CD3+CD56+NKG2C- and CD3+CD56-NKG2C+ sorted subsets. Eight donors were sequenced, of whom seven were HCMV-seropositive, while the remaining one was HCMV-seronegative. The authors restricted sorting to alpha-beta TCR T cells with an anti-gamma-delta TCR antibody in several experiments.

This receptor was identified in a woman aged 18-29 years in good health. The rearrangement uses TRBV6-2 or TRBV6-3 and TRBJ2-1; 12 bases are a match to TRBD2. Sequenced input: CD4+ T cells sorted from blood. Written as DNA, the CDR3 is TGTGCCAGCAGTTACTTCGGACTAGCGGGAACCCGCTACAATGAGCAGTTCTTC. It translates to CASSYFGLAGTRYNEQFF.